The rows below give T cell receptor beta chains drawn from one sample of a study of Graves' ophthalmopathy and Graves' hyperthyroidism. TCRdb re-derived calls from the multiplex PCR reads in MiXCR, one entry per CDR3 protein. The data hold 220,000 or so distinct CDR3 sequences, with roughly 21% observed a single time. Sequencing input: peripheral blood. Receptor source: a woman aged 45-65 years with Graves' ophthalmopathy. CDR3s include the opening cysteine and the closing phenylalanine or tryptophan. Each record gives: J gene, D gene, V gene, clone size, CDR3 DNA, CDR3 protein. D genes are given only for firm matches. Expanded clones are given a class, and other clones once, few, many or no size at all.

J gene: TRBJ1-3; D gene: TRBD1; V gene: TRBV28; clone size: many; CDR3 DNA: TGTGCCAGCACCCAGGACAGGAAACTTCCCGGAAACACCATATATTTT; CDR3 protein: CASTQDRKLPGNTIYF
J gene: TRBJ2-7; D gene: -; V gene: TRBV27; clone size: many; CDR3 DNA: TGTGCCAGCGGGGCAGGGGCCGATCCCTACGAGCAGTACTTC; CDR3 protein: CASGAGADPYEQYF
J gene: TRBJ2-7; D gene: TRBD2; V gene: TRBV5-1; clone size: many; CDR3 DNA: TGCGCCAGCAGATGGCTAGCGGGAGCCGACGAGCAGTACTTC; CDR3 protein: CASRWLAGADEQYF
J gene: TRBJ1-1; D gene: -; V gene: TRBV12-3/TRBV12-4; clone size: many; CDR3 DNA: TGTGCCAGCAGTTCGGGGGCAGGGCTGAACACTGAAGCTTTCTTT; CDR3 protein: CASSSGAGLNTEAFF
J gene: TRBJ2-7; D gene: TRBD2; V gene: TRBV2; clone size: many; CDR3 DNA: TGTGCCAGCATCTCTTTGGCGGGAGTAACCTCCTACGAGCAGTACTTC; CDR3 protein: CASISLAGVTSYEQYF
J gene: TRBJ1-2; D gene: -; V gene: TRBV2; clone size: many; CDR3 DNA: TGTGCCAGCAGTTCCACACCCCATGGCTACACCTTC; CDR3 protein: CASSSTPHGYTF
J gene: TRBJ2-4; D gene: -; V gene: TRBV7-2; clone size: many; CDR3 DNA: TGTGCCAGCAGCCGAAGTCCCAGCATTCAGTACTTC; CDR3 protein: CASSRSPSIQYF
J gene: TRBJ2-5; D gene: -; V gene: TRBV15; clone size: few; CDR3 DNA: TGTGCCACCAGCAGAAAGAGCGGGTTCGCAGGGACCCAGTACTTC; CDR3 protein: CATSRKSGFAGTQYF
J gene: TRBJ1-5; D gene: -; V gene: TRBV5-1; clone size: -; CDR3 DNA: TGCGCCAGCAGCTTGGGTATCCGGGGTCAGCCCCAGCATTTT; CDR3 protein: CASSLGIRGQPQHF
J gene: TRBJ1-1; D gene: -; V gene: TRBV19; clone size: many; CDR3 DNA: TGTGCCAGTAGTACGCTGGGTACTGAAGCTTTCTTT; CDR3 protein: CASSTLGTEAFF
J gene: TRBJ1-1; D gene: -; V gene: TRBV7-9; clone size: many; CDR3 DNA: TGTGCCAGCAAGAGACCTAACACTGAAGCTTTCTTT; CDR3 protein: CASKRPNTEAFF
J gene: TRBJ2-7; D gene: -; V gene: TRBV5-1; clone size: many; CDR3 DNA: TGCGCCAGCAGCTTGTCCGGAGAATCCTACGAGCAGTACTTC; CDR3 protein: CASSLSGESYEQYF
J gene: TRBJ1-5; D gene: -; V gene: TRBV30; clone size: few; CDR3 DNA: TGTGCCTGGAGTGAAGGACACGCCTATAGCAATCAGCCCCAGCATTTT; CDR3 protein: CAWSEGHAYSNQPQHF
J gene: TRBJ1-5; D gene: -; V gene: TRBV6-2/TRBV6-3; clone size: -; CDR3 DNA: TGTGCCAGCACACAAGGGTTCCAGCCCCAGCATTTT; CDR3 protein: CASTQGFQPQHF
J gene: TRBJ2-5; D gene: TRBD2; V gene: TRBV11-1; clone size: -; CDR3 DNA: TGTGCCAGCAGCTTACTCGCGGGAGTGGTTGGAGAGACCCAGTACTTC; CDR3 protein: CASSLLAGVVGETQYF
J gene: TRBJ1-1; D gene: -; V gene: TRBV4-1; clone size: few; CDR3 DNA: TGCGCCAGCAGCCAAGACGAAGGGTTATCAGCTTTCTTT; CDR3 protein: CASSQDEGLSAFF
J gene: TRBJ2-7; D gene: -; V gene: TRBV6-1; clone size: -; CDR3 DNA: TGTGCCAGCAGTGAGATCCGGGTCAGATCCTACGAGCAGTACTTC; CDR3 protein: CASSEIRVRSYEQYF
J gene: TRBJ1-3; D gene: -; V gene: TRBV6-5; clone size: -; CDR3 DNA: TGTGCCAGCAGTTCCCCCCGGGGGGGTCGGGACACCATATATTTT; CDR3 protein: CASSSPRGGRDTIYF
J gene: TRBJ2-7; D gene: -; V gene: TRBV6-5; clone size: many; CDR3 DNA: TGTGCCAGCACTTCACCCGGGGCCGAGGGGTACGAGCAGTACTTC; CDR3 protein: CASTSPGAEGYEQYF
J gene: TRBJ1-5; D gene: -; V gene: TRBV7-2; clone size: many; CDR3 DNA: TGTGCCAGCAGCTTAGGGGGGGTTGGCAATCAGCCCCAGCATTTT; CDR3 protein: CASSLGGVGNQPQHF
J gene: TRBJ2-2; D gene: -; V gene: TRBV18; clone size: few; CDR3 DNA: TGTGCCAGCTCCCTCCGTGTATGGGACACCGGGGAGCTGTTTTTT; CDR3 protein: CASSLRVWDTGELFF
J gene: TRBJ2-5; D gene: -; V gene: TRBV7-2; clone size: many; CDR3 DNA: TGTGCCAGCAGCTTAGAGTTGTGGTGGGAGACCCAGTACTTC; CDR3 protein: CASSLELWWETQYF
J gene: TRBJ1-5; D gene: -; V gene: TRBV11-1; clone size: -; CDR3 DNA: TGTGCCAGCAGCACAGGGAAGGGCGGTAGCAATCAGCCCCAGCATTTT; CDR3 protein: CASSTGKGGSNQPQHF
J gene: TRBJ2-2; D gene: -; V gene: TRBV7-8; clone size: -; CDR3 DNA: TGTGCCAGCAGCTACCTGGGTCAGGGCGCCGGGGAGCTGTTTTTT; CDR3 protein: CASSYLGQGAGELFF
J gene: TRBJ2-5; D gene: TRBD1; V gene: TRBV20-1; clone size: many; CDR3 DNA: TGCAGTGCTAGAGATTGGGATACAGGGGGCCGTGGAGAGACCCAGTACTTC; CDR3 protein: CSARDWDTGGRGETQYF
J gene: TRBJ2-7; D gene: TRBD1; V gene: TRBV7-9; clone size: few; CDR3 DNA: TGTGCCAGCTTGGGACAGGGGGTCTACGAGCAGTACTTC; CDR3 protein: CASLGQGVYEQYF
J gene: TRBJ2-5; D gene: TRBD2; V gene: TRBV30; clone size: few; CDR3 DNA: TGTGCCTGGAGTGGGACTAGCGCGTGGGAGACCCAGTACTTC; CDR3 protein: CAWSGTSAWETQYF
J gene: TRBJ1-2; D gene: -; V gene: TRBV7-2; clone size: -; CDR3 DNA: TGTGCCAGCAGCTCGACAGGAGCTAACTATGGCTACACCTTC; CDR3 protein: CASSSTGANYGYTF
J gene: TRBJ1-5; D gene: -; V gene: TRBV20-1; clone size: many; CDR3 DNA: TGCAGTGCTCCATTAGGGGAGGGGAGCAATCAGCCCCAGCATTTT; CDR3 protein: CSAPLGEGSNQPQHF
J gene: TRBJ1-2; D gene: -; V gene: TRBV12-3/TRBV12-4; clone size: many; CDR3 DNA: TGTGCCAGCAGTTTTTCGGGGGGCTTGGGCTACACCTTC; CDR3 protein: CASSFSGGLGYTF
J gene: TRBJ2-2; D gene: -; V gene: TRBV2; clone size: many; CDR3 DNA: TGTGCCAGCAGGTCTACCCGAAGTACCGGGGAGCTGTTTTTT; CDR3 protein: CASRSTRSTGELFF
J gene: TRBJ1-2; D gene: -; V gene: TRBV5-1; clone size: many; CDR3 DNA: TGCGCCAGCAGCTCCGACGGGGGGACGGGCTATGGCTACACCTTC; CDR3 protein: CASSSDGGTGYGYTF
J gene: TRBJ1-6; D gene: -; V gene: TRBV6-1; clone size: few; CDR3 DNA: TGTGCCAGCAGTGACTCGATCGGATCACCCCTCCACTTT; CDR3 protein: CASSDSIGSPLHF
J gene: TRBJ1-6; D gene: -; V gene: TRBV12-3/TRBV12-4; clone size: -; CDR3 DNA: TGTGCCAGCAGTTTTGGGTGGTTGAATAATTCACCCCTCCACTTT; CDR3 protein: CASSFGWLNNSPLHF
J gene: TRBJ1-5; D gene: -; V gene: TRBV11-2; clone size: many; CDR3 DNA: TGTGCCAGCAGTTCGGGCCCTAGGGGATATAGCAATCAGCCCCAGCATTTT; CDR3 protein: CASSSGPRGYSNQPQHF
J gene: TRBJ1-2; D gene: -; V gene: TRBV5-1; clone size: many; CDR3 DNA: TGCGCCAGCAGCTTGGGTTCGCAGGGTCATGGCTACACCTTC; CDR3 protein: CASSLGSQGHGYTF
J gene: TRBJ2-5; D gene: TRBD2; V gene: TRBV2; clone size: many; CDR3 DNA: TGTGCCAGCTCCCGAGCGGGGACCGTCGGGGGGACCCAGTACTTC; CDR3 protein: CASSRAGTVGGTQYF
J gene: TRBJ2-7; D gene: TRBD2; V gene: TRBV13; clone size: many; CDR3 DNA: TGTGCCAGCAGCGTGACTAGCGGGAGGGCCGCCGAGCAGTACTTC; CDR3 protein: CASSVTSGRAAEQYF
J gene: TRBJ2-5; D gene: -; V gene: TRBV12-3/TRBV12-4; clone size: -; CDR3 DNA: TGTGCCAGCAGTAGGGGGGAGACCCCGTACTTC; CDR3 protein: CASSRGETPYF
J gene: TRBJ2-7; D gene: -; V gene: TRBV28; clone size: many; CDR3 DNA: TGTGCCAGCAGTTCCCTAGCCAGGGTGTCCTACGAGCAGTACTTC; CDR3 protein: CASSSLARVSYEQYF
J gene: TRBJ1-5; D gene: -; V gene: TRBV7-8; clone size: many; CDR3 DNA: TGTGCCAGCAGCTCGGGCATTAATCAGCCCCAGCATTTT; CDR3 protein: CASSSGINQPQHF
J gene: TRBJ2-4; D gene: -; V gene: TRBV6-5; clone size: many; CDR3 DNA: TGTGCCAGCAGTTACGCCGGGGGTACGGGCATTCAGTACTTC; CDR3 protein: CASSYAGGTGIQYF